A single T cell receptor (beta chain) is shown here with its context. Germline V gene data show CDR1 as DFQATT and CDR2 as SNEGSKA (reference sequence). This CDR3 has 16 residues. J lost 5 bases, V lost 3 bases, and 10 bases had no gene match. This entry is derived from a study of T cell responses to AZD1222 COVID-19 vaccine. Across the study: Second doses were pooled across both intervals (about 4 or about 12 weeks).

Libraries were prepared by immunoSEQ multiplex PCR; TCRdb keeps only in-frame clonotypes and omits some of them. The sample has 70,000 to 85,000 clones; about 82% are singletons. The TCR comes from an adult in good health. The V and J genes are TRBV20-1 and TRBJ2-2, with 9 bases aligning to TRBD1. The specimen was peripheral blood, collected on day 0 of AZD1222 vaccination. The CDR3 loop is CSASPRQGGKTGELFF. The CDR3 region has the DNA TGCAGTGCTAGTCCCAGACAGGGGGGAAAAACCGGGGAGCTGTTTTTT.